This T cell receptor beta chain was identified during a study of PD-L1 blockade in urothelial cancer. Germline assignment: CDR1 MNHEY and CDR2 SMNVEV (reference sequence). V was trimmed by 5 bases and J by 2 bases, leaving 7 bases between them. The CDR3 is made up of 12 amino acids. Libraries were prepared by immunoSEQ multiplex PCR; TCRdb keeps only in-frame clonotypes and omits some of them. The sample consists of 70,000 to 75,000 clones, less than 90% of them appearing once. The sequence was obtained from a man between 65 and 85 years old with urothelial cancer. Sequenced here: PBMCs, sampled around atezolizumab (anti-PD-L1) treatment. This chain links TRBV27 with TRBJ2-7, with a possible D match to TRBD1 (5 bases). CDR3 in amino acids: CASSPGPYEQYF. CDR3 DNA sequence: TGTGCCAGCAGTCCAGGGCCCTACGAGCAGTACTTC.